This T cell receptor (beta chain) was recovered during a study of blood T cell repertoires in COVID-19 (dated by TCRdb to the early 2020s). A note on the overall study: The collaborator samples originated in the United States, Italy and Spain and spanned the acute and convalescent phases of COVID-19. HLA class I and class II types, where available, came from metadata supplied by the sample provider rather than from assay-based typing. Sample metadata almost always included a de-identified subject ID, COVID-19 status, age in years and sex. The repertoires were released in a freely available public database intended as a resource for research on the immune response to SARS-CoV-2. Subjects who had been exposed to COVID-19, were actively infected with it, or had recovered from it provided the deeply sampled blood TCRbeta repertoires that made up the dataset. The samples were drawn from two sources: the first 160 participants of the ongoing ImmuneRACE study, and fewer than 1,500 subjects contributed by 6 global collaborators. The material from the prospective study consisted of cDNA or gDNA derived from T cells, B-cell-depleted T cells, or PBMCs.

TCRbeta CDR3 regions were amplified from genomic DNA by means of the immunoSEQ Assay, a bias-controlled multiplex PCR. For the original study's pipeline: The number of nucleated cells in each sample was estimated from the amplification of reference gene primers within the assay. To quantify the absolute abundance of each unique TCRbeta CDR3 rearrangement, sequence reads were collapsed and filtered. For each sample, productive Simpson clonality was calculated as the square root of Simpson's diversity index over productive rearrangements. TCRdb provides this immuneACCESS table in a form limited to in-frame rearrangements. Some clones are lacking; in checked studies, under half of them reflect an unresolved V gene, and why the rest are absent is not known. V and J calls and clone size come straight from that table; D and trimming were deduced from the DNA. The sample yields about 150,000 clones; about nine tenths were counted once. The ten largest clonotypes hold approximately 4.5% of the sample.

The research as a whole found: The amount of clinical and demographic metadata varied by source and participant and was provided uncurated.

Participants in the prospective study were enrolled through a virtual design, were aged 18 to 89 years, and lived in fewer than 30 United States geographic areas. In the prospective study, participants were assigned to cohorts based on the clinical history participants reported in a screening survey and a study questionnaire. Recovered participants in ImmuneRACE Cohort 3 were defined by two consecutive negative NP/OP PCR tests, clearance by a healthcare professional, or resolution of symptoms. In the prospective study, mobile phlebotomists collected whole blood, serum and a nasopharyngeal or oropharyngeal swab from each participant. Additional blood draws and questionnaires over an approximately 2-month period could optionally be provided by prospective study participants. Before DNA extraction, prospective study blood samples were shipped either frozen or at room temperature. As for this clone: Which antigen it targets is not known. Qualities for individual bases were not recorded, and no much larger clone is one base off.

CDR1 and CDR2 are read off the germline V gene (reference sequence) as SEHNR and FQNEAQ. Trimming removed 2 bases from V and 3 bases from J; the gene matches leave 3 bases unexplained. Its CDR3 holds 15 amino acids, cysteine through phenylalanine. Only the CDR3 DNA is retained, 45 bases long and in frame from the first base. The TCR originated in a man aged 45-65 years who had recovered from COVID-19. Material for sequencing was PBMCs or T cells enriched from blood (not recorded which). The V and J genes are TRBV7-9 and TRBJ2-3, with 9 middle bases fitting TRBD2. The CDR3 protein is CASSLRLAETDTQYF. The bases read TGTGCCAGCAGCTTAAGACTAGCGGAAACAGATACGCAGTATTTT.